This T cell receptor beta chain derives from a study of early T cells in non-severe SARS-CoV-2 infection. The study's findings and limits: Matching results from VDJdb favored anti-spike CD8 responses, leaving private and CD4 specificities undetected.

Researchers tagged individual cDNA molecules with unique molecular identifiers. Each CDR3 protein gets one entry after TCRdb re-called the 5' RACE reads with MiXCR. The sample has about 60,000 distinct CDR3 sequences; 15% are singletons. The sample holds many counts of this clonotype. Its specificity is unknown. Germline V gives CDR1 SGHTA, CDR2 FQGNSA. The CDR3 is 12 amino acids. Trimming pared 0 bases from V and 5 bases from J, leaving 4 bases between. The clonotype was recovered from an adult who was a healthcare worker with PCR-confirmed SARS-CoV-2 infection or an uninfected control (not recorded which). This chain joins TRBV7-2 and TRBJ1-1; D gene unclear. The source material was whole blood, sampled at baseline. As DNA, the CDR3 is TGTGCCAGCAGCTTAGCTTGGACTGAAGCTTTCTTT. Protein: CASSLAWTEAFF.